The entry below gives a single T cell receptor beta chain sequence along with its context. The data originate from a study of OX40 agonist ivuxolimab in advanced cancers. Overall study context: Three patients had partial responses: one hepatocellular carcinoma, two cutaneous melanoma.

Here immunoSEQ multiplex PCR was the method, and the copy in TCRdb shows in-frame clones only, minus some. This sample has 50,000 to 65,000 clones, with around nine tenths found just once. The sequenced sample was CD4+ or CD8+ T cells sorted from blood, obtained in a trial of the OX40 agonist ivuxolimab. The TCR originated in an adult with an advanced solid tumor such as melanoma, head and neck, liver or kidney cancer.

The CDR3 spells CASSLPYNEQFF. The CDR3 nucleotides read TGTGCCAGCAGCTTACCTTACAATGAGCAGTTCTTC. The chain employs TRBV5-4 and TRBJ2-1, with no clear D. This CDR3 is built from 12 residues. With 2 bases removed from V and 4 bases from J, the gap between germline ends came to 4 bases. CDR1 and CDR2 (germline): SGHNT, YYREEE (reference sequence).